Detailed here is one T cell receptor (beta chain). Its target antigen remains unknown. No much larger clone exists at a distance of one base, and base qualities are not known. V was cut back by 0 bases and J by 5 bases, leaving a gap of 16 bases between them. Taken from cysteine to phenylalanine, the CDR3 has 16 residues. The retained sequence is limited to the CDR3, 48 bases, with the frame set at the first base. The germline V gene provides CDR1 SNHLY and CDR2 FYNNEI. Synthesis of TCR cDNA relied on 5'RACE template switching, a step that introduced a universal primer site along with unique molecular identifiers. cDNA synthesis was primed from both the TCR alpha and TCR beta constant segments. Library amplification involved two PCR steps, and the second step added sample barcodes and sequencing adapters. Libraries were sequenced on Illumina HiSeq 2500 (2x100 bp) or NovaSeq (2x150 bp). From the authors' description of their analysis: Reads were demultiplexed and collapsed into UMI consensus sequences with MIGEC, and V(D)J alignment was performed with MiXCR. Vaccine-responding clonotypes were identified with edgeR using replicate PBMC samples, with FDR below 0.01 and a log2 fold change above 5 up to day 15 being required. Each bulk clonotype received a CD4 or CD8 identity based on whether the sequenced CD4 or CD8 repertoire contained that clonotype at higher abundance. TCRdb's own reprocessing of the public reads used fastp at Q25 and MiXCR and kept productive beta chains. Records with the same CDR3 protein are collapsed into one entry carrying the most frequent genes and DNA. The authors' filters were not applied to this entry. The sample table lists 450,000 to 650,000 distinct CDR3 sequences, less than 25% of them with a count of one. The ten largest clones add up to about a sixth of the sample.

The entry originates in a study of T cells after yellow fever vaccination (dated by TCRdb to about 2019). For the study in its entirety: Libraries from fractions with low cell numbers were prepared with the SMART-Seq v4 Ultra Low Input RNA kit. To follow T-cell clones before and after primary and booster YFV17D yellow fever vaccination, bulk TCR alpha and beta repertoires were sequenced over time. Two healthy male donors made up the cohort, one aged 18 to 30 years and the other aged 30 to 40 years. Bulk PBMC replicates and cell subsets were isolated from blood drawn at multiple timepoints before and after both primary and secondary immunization.

What the treatment or condition label conveys for this sample: live attenuated yellow fever vaccine strain. Two biological replicates of bulk PBMCs were collected at each blood-draw timepoint. A standard Ficoll-Paque protocol was used to isolate PBMCs from peripheral blood. TriZol was used to extract RNA from bulk PBMCs, CD4 and CD8 fractions, and dextramer-positive and dextramer-negative fractions. Broad study findings and their caveats: Most clones expanded after primary vaccination (96% of CD4 and roughly 88% of CD8) were re-detected after the booster, suggesting that broad memory maintenance occurred. A small fraction of clonotypes appeared in both the CD4 and CD8 compartments, likely as a result of convergent recombination. The study included only two donors, which limits how far the findings can be generalized. Computational filtering was required because FACS-sorted repertoires could contain abundant contaminating clonotypes from the bulk population. The secondary T-cell response was weaker than the primary response but faster, peaking on day 5 instead of day 15.

Source: PBMCs, taken about 20 days after the first yellow fever vaccination. Recombination connected TRBV2 to TRBJ2-5; the D gene assignment is ambiguous. The sequence derives from a man aged 18 to 30 who received the YFV17D yellow fever vaccine. The DNA sequence follows: TGTGCCAGCAGTGAAGCGCTGGAGTGGGCCCCGGAGACCCAGTACTTC. It is translated as CASSEALEWAPETQYF.